The clone carrying this TCR beta chain was seen at least ten times. Its antigen is unknown. Germline V CDR1 and CDR2: KGHSY, FQNENV. This CDR3 is built from 14 residues. The V end lost 0 bases, the J end lost 3 bases, and 8 bases lay between the germline ends. This entry belongs to a study of identical twins. Regarding the study as a whole: When twins shared out-of-frame alpha sequences, those sequences had excess low generation probability. Fewer insertions marked abundant cord blood beta clonotypes; young adult naive trended weakly, memory not at all. There is a chance that invariant MAIT and iNKT cells partially muddied zero-insertion analyses.

Template switching, a step in the protocol, added a universal primer site, and cDNA carried unique molecular identifiers. TCRdb called the 5' RACE reads again in MiXCR, with one record for every CDR3 protein. The data show 450,000 or so distinct CDR3 sequences, with around 20% seen just once and roughly 12% held by the top ten. The sequencing sample was made of naive T cells sorted from blood. This chain connects TRBV16 to TRBJ1-1, with a weak D call TRBD1 (5 bases). The clonotype originates from a man between 50 and 59 years old in good health. CDR3 sequence (DNA): TGTGCCAGCAGCCAATCAGGCAGGGACACTGAAGCTTTCTTT. Encoded protein: CASSQSGRDTEAFF.